The 12 T cell receptor beta chains listed next were all sequenced from one sample in a study of Graves' ophthalmopathy and Graves' hyperthyroidism. For repertoire sequencing, the TCR beta CDR3 regions were amplified from RNA transcripts. First-round RT-PCR relied on HTBI primers, and a second-round multiplex PCR came next. TCRdb passed the multiplex PCR reads through MiXCR, listing each CDR3 protein once. The profile covers nearly 400,000 distinct CDR3 sequences, with about 17% appearing a single time and about 1.4% taken by the ten largest. Sequencing was carried out using peripheral blood. The receptors originated from a woman aged 18-29 years with Graves' ophthalmopathy.

This clonotype has ten or more counts. The chain employs TRBV2 and TRBJ1-2, with TRBD1 matching over 7 bases. Germline-derived CDR1 and CDR2 are SNHLY and FYNNEI. CDR3 length equals 14 residues. V was pared by 5 bases and J by 4 bases, with 7 bases of the junction left unmatched. The CDR3 is CASSPQGDSYGYTF. The DNA of the CDR3 is TGTGCCAGCAGTCCCCAGGGGGATAGCTATGGCTACACCTTC. The variable domain in full, with the rest retrieved from reference TRBV2 and TRBJ1-2, is EPEVTQTPSHQVTQMGQEVILRCVPISNHLYFYWYRQILGQKVEFLVSFYNNEISEKSEIFDDQFSVERPDGSNFTLKIRSTKLEDSAMYFCASSPQGDSYGYTFGSGTRLTVV.

This clonotype appeared many times. This chain links TRBV4-3 with TRBJ2-4; weak D call: TRBD1 (5 bases). CDR3 size: 15 residues. V lost 5 bases and J lost 0, with 11 bases in between. Germline V gene data show CDR1 as LGHNA and CDR2 as YSLEER. The CDR3 protein is CASSAQGLAKNIQYF. In DNA, the CDR3 is TGCGCCAGCAGCGCCCAGGGATTAGCCAAAAACATTCAGTACTTC.

This clonotype appeared many times. The chain links TRBV6-2 or TRBV6-3 to TRBJ2-6, with D maybe TRBD1 (6 bases). Germline-derived CDR1 and CDR2 are MNHEY and SVGEGT. The CDR3 length is 15 residues. Trimming took 10 bases from V and 2 from J, leaving 15 bases between them. CDR3: CATSDRFAGANVLTF. The CDR3 DNA is TGTGCCACCTCGGACAGATTTGCTGGGGCCAACGTCCTGACTTTC.

This clonotype was recorded at least ten times. J is TRBJ1-1 and V is TRBV30; 8 bases fit TRBD1. Germline lookup yields CDR1 GTSNPN and CDR2 SVGIG (reference sequence). CDR3 length: 15 amino acids. J lost 7 bases, V lost 3 bases, and 13 bases had no gene match. The CDR3 protein is CAWRGVGRGHGEAFF. CDR3 in DNA: TGTGCCTGGAGGGGGGTGGGCAGGGGGCATGGTGAAGCTTTCTTT.

Ten or more counts support this clonotype. The V gene is TRBV19, the J gene TRBJ1-1, with a possible D match to TRBD1 (6 bases). Deletions cut 7 bases from V and 5 bases from J, with 17 bases between. CDR1 LNHDA and CDR2 SQIVND come from the germline V gene (reference sequence). This CDR3 region has 14 residues. This CDR3 reads CASISPQGKTEAFF. The CDR3 DNA reads as TGTGCCAGTATTTCCCCTCAGGGGAAGACTGAAGCTTTCTTT. Drawing the rest from reference TRBV19 and TRBJ1-1, the complete variable domain is DGGITQSPKYLFRKEGQNVTLSCEQNLNHDAMYWYRQDPGQGLRLIYYSQIVNDFQKGDIAEGYSVSREKKESFPLTVTSAQKNPTAFYLCASISPQGKTEAFFGQGTRLTVV.

This chain uses TRBV18 with TRBJ2-2; 9 bases are shared with TRBD2. J gave up 0 bases and V 2 bases, and 1 base lay outside the gene matches. This CDR3 has 16 amino acids. CDR1 and CDR2 from the germline V gene are KGHSH and LQKENI. The chain's CDR3 is CASSPIAGANTGELFF. CDR3 coding DNA: TGTGCCAGCTCACCAATAGCGGGAGCGAACACCGGGGAGCTGTTTTTT.

This clonotype has a count of ten or more. The V call is TRBV27, the J call TRBJ1-5; D call uncertain. Per the germline V gene, CDR1 is MNHEY and CDR2 is SMNVEV (reference sequence). Trimming cost V 2 bases and J 6 bases, with 8 bases left between them. The CDR3 is 13 residues long. The CDR3: CASSLKGTQPQHF. The CDR3, as DNA: TGTGCCAGCAGTTTAAAGGGTACTCAGCCCCAGCATTTT.

This clonotype was observed at least ten times. The genes are TRBV11-3 and TRBJ1-2, with no clear D. The CDR3 length is 19 residues. V lost 2 bases to trimming and J lost 4 bases, with 26 bases between them. In germline, CDR1 is SGHNT, CDR2 YENEEA. For the CDR3, the DNA is TGTGCCAGCAGCTTACTAACTTCCAGGATTAGTCCCCAGAGCTATGGCTACACCTTC. As protein: CASSLLTSRISPQSYGYTF. Using reference TRBV11-3 and TRBJ1-2 for the parts outside the CDR3, the full variable domain is EAGVVQSPRYKIIEKKQPVAFWCNPISGHNTLYWYLQNLGQGPELLIRYENEEAVDDSQLPKDRFSAERLKGVDSTLKIQPAELGDSAVYLCASSLLTSRISPQSYGYTFGSGTRLTVV.

This clonotype was found many times. Here the CDR3 reads CASRRPYYEQYF. Here the CDR3 DNA reads TGTGCCAGCAGGCGACCATACTACGAGCAGTACTTC. The chain joins TRBV2 to TRBJ2-7; D remains unclear. This CDR3 contains 12 residues. Between the trimmed V and J ends, which lost 6 bases and 3 bases, there was a span of 9 bases. CDR1 is SNHLY and CDR2 is FYNNEI in the germline V gene.

The table lists this clonotype with many counts. The gene calls are TRBV19 and TRBJ2-7; no clear D gene. The CDR3 is 14 residues long. Germline values: CDR1 LNHDA, CDR2 SQIVND (reference sequence). V lost 8 bases, J lost 2 bases, and 16 bases lay in between. CDR3 in DNA: TGTGCCAGTTCTAGGACCGTGGGGACCTACGAGCAGTACTTC. Protein: CASSRTVGTYEQYF.

V and J are TRBV9 and TRBJ2-7, with 8 bases that match TRBD2. V gave up 0 bases and J gave up 2 bases; unmatched junction bases: 7. CDR1 SGDLS and CDR2 YYNGEE come from the germline V gene. The CDR3 totals 16 residues. The CDR3 nucleotides are TGTGCCAGCAGCGTAGGGGAAGCGGGAGTTGCCTACGAGCAGTACTTC. Translated: CASSVGEAGVAYEQYF.

This chain links TRBV4-2 with TRBJ2-1; no clear D. Germline V CDR1 and CDR2: LGHNA, YNFKEQ. With 0 bases removed from V and 12 bases from J, the gap between germline ends came to 12 bases. The CDR3 is 13 amino acids. DNA of the CDR3: TGTGCCAGCAGCCAAGAGAAAATGGACCCGCAGTTCTTC. It is translated as CASSQEKMDPQFF.